This T cell receptor (beta chain) derives from a study of T-cell reconstitution after alpha-beta-depleted transplantation in children. A library of TCRbeta sequences, prepared with unique molecular identifiers, was generated. TCRdb re-analysed the PCR reads in MiXCR, keeping a single row per CDR3 protein. The sample contains about 500,000 distinct CDR3 sequences, roughly 11% of which appear only once. CDR1 is MNHEY, CDR2 SVGEGT, per germline. Trimming left V 5 bases short and J 2 bases short, with 18 bases between. The CDR3 has 16 residues. This chain joins TRBV6-2 or TRBV6-3 and TRBJ1-2; D is perhaps TRBD1 (6 bases). The origin of this receptor is a female patient aged 2-15 years who had a stem cell transplant for aplastic anemia, so the T cells may come from the graft donor. The specimen was PBMCs, mostly from graft donor cells, collected 180 days after TCRalphabeta/CD19-depleted stem cell transplant. The CDR3 DNA reads as TGTGCCAGCAGTGACAGGACCGCGCGAGTCAACTATGGCTACACCTTC. Protein sequence: CASSDRTARVNYGYTF.